A selection of T cell receptor beta chains follows, all from one sample in a study of T-cell memory formation after mild COVID-19. TCRdb passed the 5' RACE reads through MiXCR, listing each CDR3 protein once. Of approximately 570,000 distinct CDR3 sequences listed, around 17% are singletons. Specimen: PBMCs or a T cell subset sorted from them (not recorded which). The receptors come from an adult woman who had mild COVID-19 (a few samples of this study predate the infection). Cell type and time point are not known. The CDR3 runs from the conserved cysteine through the conserved F or W. Fields, in order: J gene, D gene, clone size, V gene, CDR3 protein, CDR3 DNA. D genes are given only for firm matches. Expanded clones get a size class; other rows say once, few or many, or leave the size out.

TRBJ2-2	TRBD1	few	TRBV7-2	CASSYDRVANTGELFF	TGTGCCAGCAGCTACGACAGGGTAGCGAACACCGGGGAGCTGTTTTTT
TRBJ2-1	-	many	TRBV7-9	CASSPRAHEQFF	TGTGCCAGCAGCCCCAGGGCTCATGAGCAGTTCTTC
TRBJ1-4	-	-	TRBV5-1	CASRQGGTNEKLFF	TGCGCCAGCAGACAGGGTGGAACTAATGAAAAACTGTTTTTT
TRBJ1-1	TRBD1	few	TRBV12-3/TRBV12-4	CASSYGTGGDTEAFF	TGTGCCAGCAGTTACGGGACAGGGGGCGACACTGAAGCTTTCTTT
TRBJ2-7	TRBD1	few	TRBV4-2	CASSYRDRGVYEQYF	TGTGCCAGCAGCTACCGGGACAGGGGAGTTTACGAGCAGTACTTC
TRBJ1-1	-	-	TRBV7-6	CASSLWTDSRAEAFF	TGTGCCAGCAGCTTATGGACAGACTCTCGGGCTGAAGCTTTCTTT
TRBJ2-1	TRBD2	-	TRBV12-3/TRBV12-4	CASRTSGRYNEQFF	TGTGCCAGCAGGACTAGCGGGAGATACAATGAGCAGTTCTTC
TRBJ1-1	-	-	TRBV5-1	CASSGPMNTEAFF	TGCGCCAGCAGTGGACCTATGAACACTGAAGCTTTCTTT
TRBJ2-1	-	few	TRBV7-9	CASSFRREQFF	TGTGCCAGCAGCTTTAGAAGGGAGCAGTTCTTC
TRBJ1-1	-	-	TRBV7-9	CASSSPPRTGNTEAFF	TGTGCCAGCAGCTCGCCCCCCCGGACCGGGAACACTGAAGCTTTCTTT
TRBJ2-5	TRBD2	-	TRBV9	CASSVGEAGGSGGTQYF	TGTGCCAGCAGCGTAGGGGAAGCGGGGGGCAGCGGTGGGACCCAGTACTTC
TRBJ2-1	TRBD2	few	TRBV20-1	CSAMKRGRTYNEQFF	TGCAGTGCCATGAAGCGGGGACGTACCTACAATGAGCAGTTCTTC
TRBJ2-5	-	-	TRBV29-1	CSETVNQETQYF	TGCAGCGAGACGGTTAACCAAGAGACCCAGTACTTC
TRBJ1-1	TRBD1	-	TRBV20-1	CSARTGGRTEAFF	TGCAGTGCTAGAACAGGGGGCAGAACTGAAGCTTTCTTT
TRBJ2-3	TRBD2	few	TRBV5-1	CASKQTSGDSTDTQYF	TGCGCCAGCAAACAGACTAGCGGGGATAGCACAGATACGCAGTATTTT
TRBJ2-1	TRBD2	few	TRBV29-1	CSVPMGGIYNEQFF	TGCAGCGTTCCGATGGGGGGGATTTACAATGAGCAGTTCTTC
TRBJ2-7	-	few	TRBV12-3/TRBV12-4	CASSRGRNYEQYF	TGTGCCAGCAGTAGGGGAAGGAACTACGAGCAGTACTTC
TRBJ1-3	-	-	TRBV7-9	CASSPPGSSGNTIYF	TGTGCCAGCAGCCCCCCGGGGTCCTCTGGAAACACCATATATTTT
TRBJ2-1	TRBD2	-	TRBV4-2	CASSYGGTSGVYNEQFF	TGTGCCAGCAGCTATGGCGGGACTAGCGGGGTCTACAATGAGCAGTTCTTC
TRBJ1-1	-	few	TRBV20-1	CSARNQESEAFF	TGCAGTGCTAGAAACCAGGAGAGTGAAGCTTTCTTT
TRBJ1-2	-	-	TRBV7-9	CASSLVELRTMFDYTF	TGTGCCAGCAGCTTAGTTGAGCTCAGAACTATGTTTGACTACACCTTC
TRBJ2-7	-	many	TRBV7-2	CASSKVDRFSYEQYF	TGTGCCAGCAGTAAAGTAGACAGGTTCTCCTACGAGCAGTACTTC
TRBJ2-7	-	-	TRBV5-1	CASSQTGNEQYF	TGCGCCAGCAGCCAAACAGGGAACGAGCAGTACTTC
TRBJ2-1	TRBD2	many	TRBV6-6	CATIRGGLSYNEQFF	TGTGCCACTATACGGGGGGGGCTAAGCTACAATGAGCAGTTCTTC